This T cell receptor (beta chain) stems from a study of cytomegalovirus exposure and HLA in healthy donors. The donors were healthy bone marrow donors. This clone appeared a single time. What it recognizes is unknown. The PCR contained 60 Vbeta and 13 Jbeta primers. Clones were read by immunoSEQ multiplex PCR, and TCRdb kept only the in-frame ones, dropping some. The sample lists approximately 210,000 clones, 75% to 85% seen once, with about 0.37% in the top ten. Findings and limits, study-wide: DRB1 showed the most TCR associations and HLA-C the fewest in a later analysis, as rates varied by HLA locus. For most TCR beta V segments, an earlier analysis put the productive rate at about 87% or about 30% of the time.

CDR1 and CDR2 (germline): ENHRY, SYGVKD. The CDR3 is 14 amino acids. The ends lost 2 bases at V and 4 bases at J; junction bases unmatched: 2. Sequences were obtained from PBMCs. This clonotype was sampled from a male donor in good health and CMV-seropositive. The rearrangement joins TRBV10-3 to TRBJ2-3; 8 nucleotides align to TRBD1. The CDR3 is CAISEGQGPDTQYF. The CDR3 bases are TGTGCCATCAGTGAGGGACAGGGCCCAGATACGCAGTATTTT.